One sample yielded the 23 T cell receptor beta chains listed below, sequenced in a study of blood T cell repertoires in COVID-19. Using immunoSEQ multiplex PCR, the repertoire was profiled, and TCRdb retains in-frame clones only, with some absent. The repertoire holds approximately 190,000 clones, with about four fifths as singletons. Specimen: PBMCs or T cells enriched from blood (not recorded which). These receptors all come from a woman in her thirties who had been exposed to COVID-19.

This clone was detected only a few times. The chain is built from TRBV4-2 and TRBJ1-1; tentative D call: TRBD1 (5 bases). The CDR3 has 12 amino acids. Trimming stripped 1 base from V and 11 bases from J, with 11 bases between. Per the germline V gene, CDR1 is LGHNA and CDR2 is YNFKEQ. The CDR3 is CASSQVEGVAFF. The CDR3 nucleotides are TGTGCCAGCAGCCAAGTTGAAGGGGTCGCTTTCTTT.

This chain links TRBV4-3 with TRBJ1-5, with D unclear. The V gene lost 0 bases and the J gene lost 2 bases, with 11 bases spanning the gap. Per the germline V gene, CDR1 is LGHNA and CDR2 is YSLEER. This CDR3 has 16 amino acids. CDR3 DNA sequence: TGCGCCAGCAGCCAAGAGAGGGCAGGTGGCAATCAGCCCCAGCATTTT. Protein sequence: CASSQERAGGNQPQHF.

The genes are TRBV9 and TRBJ2-3; tentatively, D is TRBD2 (5 bases). V lost 6 bases and J lost 6, with 14 bases in between. The CDR3 runs to 13 residues. In germline, CDR1 is SGDLS, CDR2 YYNGEE. The CDR3 protein is CASKSGVGDTQYF. CDR3 in DNA: TGTGCCAGCAAAAGCGGCGTCGGCGATACGCAGTATTTT.

The V gene is TRBV19, the J gene TRBJ1-4; D might be TRBD1 (5 bases). V was shortened by 7 bases and J by 6 bases, with 15 bases between the two germline ends. Germline loops: CDR1 LNHDA, CDR2 SQIVND (reference sequence). There are 14 residues in the CDR3. In nucleotides, the CDR3 is TGTGCCAGTACCCCCGTGGGGGGGGATGAAAAACTGTTTTTT. It specifies CASTPVGGDEKLFF.

The CDR3 spells CASTELGFGETQYF. In nucleotides, the CDR3 is TGTGCCAGCACCGAACTAGGATTTGGCGAGACCCAGTACTTC. The chain carries TRBV3-1 (or the pseudogene TRBV3-2) and TRBJ2-5, with D possibly TRBD2 on 5 matching bases. V lost 7 bases to trimming and J lost 5 bases, with 17 bases between them. The germline V gene has CDR1 LGHDT and CDR2 YNNKEL (reference sequence). The CDR3 is made up of 14 amino acids.

This chain links TRBV4-1 with TRBJ2-7; D uncertain. Germline V CDR1 and CDR2: MGHRA, YSYEKL. Trimming took off 8 bases at V and 5 bases at J, with 13 bases between the two ends. This CDR3 contains 12 residues. CDR3 DNA: TGCGCCAGCGGGCTACATGACGACGAGCAGTACTTC. Its translation is CASGLHDDEQYF.

The chain is built from TRBV11-2 and TRBJ2-7; a possible D gene is TRBD2 (6 bases). Germline assignment: CDR1 SGHAT and CDR2 FQNNGV. This CDR3 comprises 14 residues. V lost 5 bases, J lost 5 bases, and 16 bases lay in between. The CDR3 spells CASSPGGVLNEQYF. The CDR3 DNA reads as TGTGCCAGCAGCCCCGGAGGGGTATTGAACGAGCAGTACTTC.

This clone occurred a few times. The chain couples TRBV5-8 to TRBJ2-1; 7 nucleotides line up with TRBD1. Germline V CDR1 and CDR2: SGHTS, YDEGEE. The CDR3 consists of 15 residues. J was trimmed by 2 bases and V by 0 bases; bases with no gene match: 2. The CDR3 sequence is CASSLAQGTYNEQFF. CDR3 nucleotide sequence: TGTGCCAGCAGCTTGGCACAGGGGACCTACAATGAGCAGTTCTTC.

The rearrangement joins TRBV18 to TRBJ2-6, with 7 bases identical to TRBD1. V shed 5 bases and J 2 bases; nucleotides not matched to a gene: 6. CDR1 is KGHSH and CDR2 is LQKENI in the germline V gene. CDR3 size: 16 residues. CDR3 in DNA: TGTGCCAGCTCATCGACAGGGACGGCTGGGGCCAACGTCCTGACTTTC. As protein: CASSSTGTAGANVLTF.

This clone has more than one count but fewer than ten. The J gene is TRBJ1-1, the V gene TRBV9; 11 nucleotides line up with TRBD1. V was clipped by 4 bases and J by 3 bases; unmatched bases: 5. Germline lookup yields CDR1 SGDLS and CDR2 YYNGEE. This CDR3 region has 15 residues. The CDR3 loop reads CASSPGQGGDTEAFF. CDR3 DNA sequence: TGTGCCAGCAGCCCGGGACAGGGGGGCGACACTGAAGCTTTCTTT.

This sequence joins TRBV29-1 and TRBJ1-1; 9 positions match TRBD1. The CDR3 covers 19 residues. V was pared by 6 bases and J by 3 bases, with 23 bases of the junction left unmatched. The V gene's germline CDR1 is SQVTM and CDR2 ANQGSEA. DNA for the CDR3: TGCAGCGTCCCGGAGTGGAGGACGCGTGGAGGGACAGGGCACACTGAAGCTTTCTTT. This sequence encodes CSVPEWRTRGGTGHTEAFF.

The chain carries TRBV12-3 or TRBV12-4 and TRBJ2-4; a weak D match, TRBD1 (5 bases). This CDR3 comprises 12 residues. Trimming removed 5 bases at V and 9 bases at J, with 11 bases between. DNA of the CDR3: TGTGCCAGCAGTCCGGACAAGTCCATTCAGTACTTC. Its translation: CASSPDKSIQYF.

The J gene is TRBJ2-5, the V gene TRBV5-6; D possibly corresponds to TRBD2 (6 bases). CDR1 SGHDT and CDR2 YYEEEE come from the germline V gene. The CDR3 has 15 amino acids. The V end was cut by 2 bases, the J end by 5 bases, with 16 bases between. The CDR3 DNA reads TGTGCCAGCAGCTTCGTGGTAGCGGTAGGGGAGACCCAGTACTTC. Encoded protein: CASSFVVAVGETQYF.

This clone appeared once. This rearrangement joins TRBV7-9 to TRBJ1-1, with a possible D match to TRBD1 (6 bases). CDR3 length: 12 residues. V was pared by 8 bases and J by 7 bases, with 14 bases between. Germline V gives CDR1 SEHNR, CDR2 FQNEAQ (reference sequence). The CDR3 bases are TGTGCCAGCGAGGGGGAAAGAAGTGAAGCTTTCTTT. Translated, it gives CASEGERSEAFF. Full variable domain (remainder filled in from reference TRBV7-9 and TRBJ1-1): DTGVSQNPRHKITKRGQNVTFRCDPISEHNRLYWYRQTLGQGPEFLTYFQNEAQLEKSRLLSDRFSAERPKGSFSTLEIQRTEQGDSAMYLCASEGERSEAFFGQGTRLTVV.

This sequence joins TRBV7-3 and TRBJ1-1; D might be TRBD1 (5 bases). Germline V lookup: CDR1 SGHTA, CDR2 FQGTGA. This CDR3 contains 15 residues. Trimming cost V 2 bases and J 4 bases, with 14 bases left between them. The CDR3 here is CASSLGAGQITEAFF. The CDR3 nucleotides are TGTGCCAGCAGCTTAGGTGCAGGGCAGATCACTGAAGCTTTCTTT.

This clone appeared a few times. This chain joins TRBV2 and TRBJ1-1, with D possibly matching TRBD1 (5 bases). V was trimmed by 1 base and J by 0 bases, leaving 6 bases between them. Germline V lookup: CDR1 SNHLY, CDR2 FYNNEI. CDR3 length equals 14 residues. CDR3 residues: CASSEGGMNTEAFF. The CDR3 DNA sequence: TGTGCCAGCAGTGAAGGGGGCATGAACACTGAAGCTTTCTTT.

This chain links TRBV6-5 with TRBJ2-5; 7 bases are a match to TRBD1. The CDR3 spans 14 residues. J lost 5 bases, V lost 4 bases, and 7 bases had no gene match. Germline V gene lookup returns CDR1 MNHEY and CDR2 SVGAGI. The CDR3 protein is CASSSGQPRETQYF. The CDR3 DNA reads TGTGCCAGCAGTTCGGGACAGCCTCGGGAGACCCAGTACTTC.

This chain links TRBV4-1 with TRBJ1-1; maybe TRBD1 (6 bases). CDR3 size: 13 residues. Between the trimmed V and J ends, which lost 4 bases and 1 base, there was a span of 7 bases. Germline CDR1 is MGHRA and CDR2 is YSYEKL. The CDR3 protein is CASSPTGNTEAFF. The CDR3 DNA follows: TGCGCCAGCAGCCCGACAGGGAACACTGAAGCTTTCTTT.

The J gene is TRBJ1-1, the V gene TRBV4-3; D is unclear. Germline values: CDR1 LGHNA, CDR2 YSLEER. V was cut by 1 base and J by 1 base, with 10 bases left in between. CDR3 length: 15 amino acids. The CDR3 loop is CASSQVAEKNTEAFF. In nucleotides, the CDR3 is TGCGCCAGCAGCCAAGTCGCAGAAAAGAACACTGAAGCTTTCTTT.

The V gene is TRBV18, the J gene TRBJ2-5; 8 positions match TRBD2. The CDR3 sequence is 14 residues long. J was trimmed by 4 bases and V by 3 bases; bases with no gene match: 4. Germline lookup yields CDR1 KGHSH and CDR2 LQKENI. The CDR3 region has the DNA TGTGCCAGCTCACCGGGACTAGTAAGAGAGACCCAGTACTTC. Translated, it gives CASSPGLVRETQYF.

In this sample, this clone turned up once. The CDR3 DNA reads as TGTGCCATCAGTGAGTCGGCCAGGGGGACTGAAGCTTTCTTT. Its translation: CAISESARGTEAFF. The rearrangement links TRBV10-3 to TRBJ1-1, with 7 bases aligning to TRBD1. CDR3 size: 14 residues. The germline CDR1 and CDR2 sequences are ENHRY and SYGVKD. The V and J ends lost 0 bases and 5 bases, in that order; junction bases with no gene match: 3.

The chain couples TRBV2 to TRBJ1-1; D is possibly TRBD1 (6 bases). Looked up from germline, CDR1 is SNHLY and CDR2 is FYNNEI. The CDR3 contains 18 residues. The V gene lost 3 bases and the J gene lost 1 base, with 21 bases spanning the gap. CDR3 in DNA: TGTGCCAGCAGTGACGACGAAGACAGGATAGGGTGGAACACTGAAGCTTTCTTT. Protein: CASSDDEDRIGWNTEAFF.

This clone was counted between two and nine times. The chain carries TRBV10-1 and TRBJ1-1, with D perhaps matching TRBD1 (5 bases). This CDR3 has 15 amino acids. CDR1 and CDR2 (germline): WNHNN, SYGVQD (reference sequence). Trimming shortened V by 4 bases and J by 3 bases, and 15 bases separated the two germline ends. CDR3 DNA: TGCGCCAGCAGTGGCCCCGGTGGGGCGGACACTGAAGCTTTCTTT. This gives the protein CASSGPGGADTEAFF.